The 13 T cell receptor beta chains given below trace back to one sample, sequenced in a study of CD8 T cells in Susac syndrome. cDNA came from about 0.51 to 1 ug RNA primed by random hexamers. MiXCR was run by TCRdb on the immunoSEQ multiplex PCR reads, yielding one entry per CDR3 protein. The sample lists approximately 180,000 distinct CDR3 sequences; roughly 94% were seen once. Sequenced sample: CD4+ T cells from PBMCs. The receptors were gathered from a human donor with Susac syndrome.

V usage is TRBV30 and J usage is TRBJ2-3; D remains unclear. V gave up 2 bases and J gave up 1 base, with 13 bases separating them. Germline V CDR1 and CDR2: GTSNPN, SVGIG (reference sequence). CDR3 length: 15 residues. CDR3 sequence reads: CAWSKFLGRTDTQYF. CDR3 DNA: TGTGCCTGGAGTAAATTCCTGGGCCGCACAGATACGCAGTATTTT.

This chain joins TRBV6-5 and TRBJ1-2; D is perhaps TRBD1 (6 bases). Per the germline V gene, CDR1 is MNHEY and CDR2 is SVGAGI. With 5 bases removed from V and 7 bases from J, the gap between germline ends came to 20 bases. The CDR3 contains 15 residues. The CDR3, as DNA: TGTGCCAGCAGTCCGTACCGAGGGACACATCGTGGCTACACCTTC. This sequence encodes CASSPYRGTHRGYTF.

For the CDR3, the DNA is TGTGCCAGTAGTAGAGCGGGGCCACGGGAGACCCAGTACTTC. Translation gives CASSRAGPRETQYF. The J gene is TRBJ2-5, the V gene TRBV19, with TRBD2 matching over 7 bases. The germline gives CDR1 LNHDA, CDR2 SQIVND (reference sequence). Trimming cost V 4 bases and J 5 bases; bases outside gene matches: 7. The CDR3 covers 14 residues. The full variable domain, in which reference TRBV19 and TRBJ2-5 provide the parts outside the CDR3, is DGGITQSPKYLFRKEGQNVTLSCEQNLNHDAMYWYRQDPGQGLRLIYYSQIVNDFQKGDIAEGYSVSREKKESFPLTVTSAQKNPTAFYLCASSRAGPRETQYFGPGTRLLVL.

This chain uses TRBV18 with TRBJ2-5, with D unclear. The CDR3 runs to 13 residues. Trimming shortened V by 3 bases and J by 5 bases, and 10 bases separated the two germline ends. Germline-derived CDR1 and CDR2 are KGHSH and LQKENI. The DNA of the CDR3 is TGTGCCAGCTCACCGGGTATGGGGGAGACCCAGTACTTC. It specifies CASSPGMGETQYF.

This clonotype was counted a single time. The chain links TRBV20-1 to TRBJ1-1; maybe TRBD1 (6 bases). CDR1 DFQATT and CDR2 SNEGSKA come from the germline V gene (reference sequence). Deletions cut 5 bases from V and 8 bases from J, with 12 bases between. The CDR3 totals 11 residues. The CDR3 nucleotides read TGCAGTGCTTGTAGTGGACAGGAAGCTTTCTTT. Its protein product is CSACSGQEAFF.

This chain uses TRBV9 with TRBJ2-1, with D uncertain. The ends were cut back, 0 bases at V and 7 bases at J, with 8 bases in the middle. Germline values: CDR1 SGDLS, CDR2 YYNGEE. The CDR3 sequence is 13 residues long. This chain's CDR3 is CASSVATGNEQFF. CDR3 nucleotide sequence: TGTGCCAGCAGCGTAGCTACTGGTAATGAGCAGTTCTTC.

This clonotype has just a few counts. This chain joins TRBV7-6 and TRBJ1-2; D is undetermined. The CDR3 loop spans 13 amino acids. Germline V gene data show CDR1 as SGHVS and CDR2 as FNYEAQ. Trimming pared 5 bases from V and 2 bases from J, leaving 9 bases between. The CDR3 spells CASSPLANYGYTF. The CDR3 DNA follows: TGTGCCAGCAGCCCCTTGGCCAACTATGGCTACACCTTC. Looking up the rest from reference TRBV7-6 and TRBJ1-2 gives the full variable domain: GAGVSQSPRYKVTKRGQDVALRCDPISGHVSLYWYRQALGQGPEFLTYFNYEAQQDKSGLPNDRFSAERPEGSISTLTIQRTEQRDSAMYRCASSPLANYGYTFGSGTRLTVV.

This chain connects TRBV3-1 to TRBJ2-5; TRBD1 matches 8 bases. This CDR3 comprises 13 residues. The germline gives CDR1 LGHDT, CDR2 YNNKEL (reference sequence). The V and J ends lost 7 bases and 1 base, in that order; junction bases with no gene match: 2. The CDR3: CASNQGAQETQYF. Written as DNA, the CDR3 is TGTGCCAGCAACCAGGGGGCCCAAGAGACCCAGTACTTC.

This chain links TRBV27 with TRBJ2-2, with TRBD1 matching over 8 bases. The CDR3 spans 17 residues. Germline loops: CDR1 MNHEY, CDR2 SMNVEV (reference sequence). The V segment lost 2 bases and the J segment 4 bases; nucleotides outside the gene matches: 9. This chain's CDR3 is CASSLRIGQGFTGELFF. The CDR3 region has the DNA TGTGCCAGCAGTTTACGAATAGGACAGGGATTCACCGGGGAGCTGTTTTTT.

The chain combines TRBV3-1 with TRBJ2-3; no clear D. V was trimmed by 2 bases and J by 6 bases, leaving 24 bases between them. Germline loops: CDR1 LGHDT, CDR2 YNNKEL (reference sequence). This CDR3 spans 18 amino acids. The CDR3 region has the DNA TGTGCCAGCAGCCAAATGTATGACTCCAACCAGGCCGCGGATACGCAGTATTTT. Encoded protein: CASSQMYDSNQAADTQYF.

This chain joins TRBV25-1 and TRBJ2-7; unclear D gene. The CDR3 runs to 15 residues. V gave up 6 bases and J gave up 3 bases, with 18 bases separating them. CDR1 is MGHDK and CDR2 is SYGVNS in the germline V gene. The CDR3 sequence is CASSPTNRGVYEQYF. The CDR3 nucleotides are TGTGCCAGCAGCCCTACGAACAGAGGTGTCTACGAGCAGTACTTC.

This clonotype was recorded only once. The gene calls are TRBV28 and TRBJ2-3; D not certain. This CDR3 comprises 12 residues. Germline loops: CDR1 MDHEN, CDR2 SYDVKM. The V end was cut by 2 bases, the J end by 12 bases, with 12 bases between. In DNA, the CDR3 is TGTGCCAGCAGTTTAAGCCTAGAGGTTCAGTATTTT. It specifies CASSLSLEVQYF.

The chain links TRBV29-1 to TRBJ2-3; 8 nucleotides agree with TRBD1. Trimming took 6 bases from V and 0 from J; bases not matched to a gene: 8. Germline V gene sequence: CDR1 SQVTM, CDR2 ANQGSEA. The length of the CDR3 is 15 residues. CDR3 DNA sequence: TGCAGCGTGGGGACAGGTGATGTTAGCACAGATACGCAGTATTTT. Translation gives CSVGTGDVSTDTQYF.